This T cell receptor (beta chain) emerged from a study of cytomegalovirus exposure and HLA in healthy donors. The length of the CDR3 is 16 residues. Trimming pared 5 bases from V and 0 bases from J, leaving 11 bases between. CDR1 and CDR2 from the germline V gene are LNHDA and SQIVND (reference sequence). Findings and caveats of the study: TCR beta sequences numbering roughly 18,000 were associated with HLA alleles at 0.05 false discovery rate in a later analysis. What a later analysis showed was that several of the most significant clusters appeared linked to common viral pathogens.

This clone was detected once. Its cognate antigen is unknown. The PCR had 60 Vbeta and 13 Jbeta primers. The protocol was immunoSEQ multiplex PCR, while the TCRdb copy is restricted to in-frame clones and leaves out a portion. The repertoire holds fewer than 110,000 clones, with 79% as singletons. The chain carries TRBV19 and TRBJ1-6; D unresolved. The material sequenced was PBMCs. This TCR derives from a man aged 45-60 years in good health and CMV-seropositive. The CDR3 is CASSPLAGSYNSPLHF. CDR3 sequence (DNA): TGTGCCAGTAGTCCCCTCGCGGGCTCCTATAATTCACCCCTCCACTTT.